The rows below give T cell receptor beta chains drawn from one sample of a study of CD4 T cells in relation to SARS-CoV-2 and coronaviruses. Sequencing used immunoSEQ multiplex PCR; TCRdb keeps in-frame clones, though not all of them. The repertoire holds under 25,000 clones, with about four fifths as singletons. These receptors' antigens are unknown. Sequenced material: CD4+ T cells from PBMCs, cultured in vitro. These receptors all come from a human donor in good health. CDR3s include the opening cysteine and the closing phenylalanine or tryptophan. D genes are given only for firm matches. Only part of the rows carry a size: once, few, many, or a class if the clone is expanded.

v_call: TRBV6-6
j_call: TRBJ1-6
cdr3_length: 14
d_call: TRBD1
clone_size: once
cdr3_nt: TGTGCCAGCAGCGGGACAGACGATAATTCACCCCTCCACTTT
cdr3_aa: CASSGTDDNSPLHF

v_call: TRBV6-5
j_call: TRBJ2-1
cdr3_length: 13
d_call: -
clone_size: -
cdr3_nt: TGTGCCAGCAGTTACTCCCTGGGAGGATCACAGTTCTTC
cdr3_aa: CASSYSLGGSQFF

v_call: TRBV5-5
j_call: TRBJ1-2
cdr3_length: 15
d_call: -
clone_size: few
cdr3_nt: TGTGCCAGCAGCCCGGACCGGGTTTCTAACTATGGCTACACCTTC
cdr3_aa: CASSPDRVSNYGYTF

v_call: TRBV7-8
j_call: TRBJ2-2
cdr3_length: 13
d_call: -
clone_size: -
cdr3_nt: TGTGCCAGCAGCTCCACAGGGACCGGGGAGCTGTTTTTT
cdr3_aa: CASSSTGTGELFF

v_call: TRBV19
j_call: TRBJ2-5
cdr3_length: 14
d_call: -
clone_size: -
cdr3_nt: TGTGCCAGTAGTAAGGAAGGGTCATGGGAGACCCAGTACTTC
cdr3_aa: CASSKEGSWETQYF

v_call: TRBV19
j_call: TRBJ2-3
cdr3_length: 15
d_call: -
clone_size: -
cdr3_nt: TGTGCCAGTAGTATCGGACCAACCGGGGCAGATACGCAGTATTTT
cdr3_aa: CASSIGPTGADTQYF

v_call: TRBV27
j_call: TRBJ1-2
cdr3_length: 14
d_call: -
clone_size: -
cdr3_nt: TGTGCCACCTCCAAGGCAGCTGCTAACTATGGCTACACCTTC
cdr3_aa: CATSKAAANYGYTF

v_call: TRBV7-8
j_call: TRBJ1-2
cdr3_length: 14
d_call: -
clone_size: once
cdr3_nt: TGTGCCAGCAGCTTAACGTCATGGGGAAATGGCTACACCTTC
cdr3_aa: CASSLTSWGNGYTF

v_call: TRBV11-2
j_call: TRBJ2-7
cdr3_length: 14
d_call: -
clone_size: -
cdr3_nt: TGTGCCAGCAGCTCCGGGATTTTTCCCTACGAGCAGTACTTC
cdr3_aa: CASSSGIFPYEQYF

v_call: TRBV5-1
j_call: TRBJ2-7
cdr3_length: 15
d_call: -
clone_size: -
cdr3_nt: TGCGCCAGCAGCCTGGGGGGTCGGGGGACCTACGAGCAGTACTTC
cdr3_aa: CASSLGGRGTYEQYF

v_call: TRBV2
j_call: TRBJ1-3
cdr3_length: 14
d_call: -
clone_size: -
cdr3_nt: TGTGCCAGCAGTGGGGGAAATCCCCAGGACACCATATATTTT
cdr3_aa: CASSGGNPQDTIYF

v_call: TRBV19
j_call: TRBJ1-2
cdr3_length: 15
d_call: TRBD1
clone_size: few
cdr3_nt: TGTGCCAGTAGTCTTGGGACAGCAAGTAACTATGGCTACACCTTC
cdr3_aa: CASSLGTASNYGYTF

v_call: TRBV28
j_call: TRBJ1-5
cdr3_length: 16
d_call: -
clone_size: -
cdr3_nt: TGTGCCAGCAGCCTTCCTGCAGGGTTGAGGGACCCGCCCCAGCATTTT
cdr3_aa: CASSLPAGLRDPPQHF

v_call: TRBV7-8
j_call: TRBJ1-3
cdr3_length: 17
d_call: TRBD1
clone_size: -
cdr3_nt: TGTGCCAGCAGCTCCCTTCCGGCACAGGGGTTGGGAAACACCATATATTTT
cdr3_aa: CASSSLPAQGLGNTIYF

v_call: TRBV7-9
j_call: TRBJ1-5
cdr3_length: 14
d_call: -
clone_size: -
cdr3_nt: TGTGCCAGCAGCTACGACAGTGGCAATCAGCCCCAGCATTTT
cdr3_aa: CASSYDSGNQPQHF

v_call: TRBV19
j_call: TRBJ1-1
cdr3_length: 13
d_call: TRBD1
clone_size: -
cdr3_nt: TGTGCCAGCACCCCCCCTTTGACAGGGGGGATATTCTTT
cdr3_aa: CASTPPLTGGIFF

v_call: TRBV18
j_call: TRBJ2-2
cdr3_length: 13
d_call: -
clone_size: -
cdr3_nt: TGTGCCAGCTCACCGGCGGACACCGGGGAGCTGTTTTTT
cdr3_aa: CASSPADTGELFF

v_call: TRBV15
j_call: TRBJ2-2
cdr3_length: 16
d_call: -
clone_size: few
cdr3_nt: TGTGCCACCAGCAACCCCAGGGGCATTGACACCGGGGAGCTGTTTTTT
cdr3_aa: CATSNPRGIDTGELFF

v_call: TRBV24-1
j_call: TRBJ2-5
cdr3_length: 17
d_call: TRBD1
clone_size: few
cdr3_nt: TGTGCCACCAGTGACTATAGCCCGGACAGGGGGCAAGAGACCCAGTACTTC
cdr3_aa: CATSDYSPDRGQETQYF

v_call: TRBV5-1
j_call: TRBJ1-1
cdr3_length: 14
d_call: -
clone_size: -
cdr3_nt: TGCGCCAGCAGCTTGGGACGGGAGAACACTGAAGCTTTCTTT
cdr3_aa: CASSLGRENTEAFF

v_call: TRBV2
j_call: TRBJ2-1
cdr3_length: 14
d_call: TRBD2
clone_size: -
cdr3_nt: TGTGCCAGCAGTCCCGGACTAGCGGGGACTGAGCAGTTCTTC
cdr3_aa: CASSPGLAGTEQFF

v_call: TRBV5-1
j_call: TRBJ2-5
cdr3_length: 15
d_call: -
clone_size: -
cdr3_nt: TGCGCCAGCAGCTTGGTCGGCCAGCCTCAAGAGACCCAGTACTTC
cdr3_aa: CASSLVGQPQETQYF

v_call: TRBV7-9
j_call: TRBJ1-2
cdr3_length: 14
d_call: TRBD1
clone_size: -
cdr3_nt: TGTGCCAGCGGGACGACAGGGTACGGGGATGGCTACACCTTC
cdr3_aa: CASGTTGYGDGYTF

v_call: TRBV24-1
j_call: TRBJ2-7
cdr3_length: 13
d_call: -
clone_size: -
cdr3_nt: TGTGCCACCAGTGAGGGACCAACCTACGAGCAGTACTTC
cdr3_aa: CATSEGPTYEQYF

v_call: TRBV7-9
j_call: TRBJ2-1
cdr3_length: 16
d_call: -
clone_size: -
cdr3_nt: TGTGCCAGCAGCTTATTGGCAGGAGAAACCTACAATGAGCAGTTCTTC
cdr3_aa: CASSLLAGETYNEQFF

v_call: TRBV6-5
j_call: TRBJ1-2
cdr3_length: 14
d_call: -
clone_size: -
cdr3_nt: TGTGCCAGCAGTTACCAGCCCCGGGCCTATGGCTACACCTTC
cdr3_aa: CASSYQPRAYGYTF

v_call: TRBV9
j_call: TRBJ1-2
cdr3_length: 13
d_call: TRBD1
clone_size: -
cdr3_nt: TGTGCCAGCAGCGACAGGGGAGACTATGGCTACACCTTC
cdr3_aa: CASSDRGDYGYTF

v_call: TRBV1
j_call: TRBJ2-1
cdr3_length: 16
d_call: -
clone_size: -
cdr3_nt: TGCACCAGCAGCCAAGATATCCATCCCTCCTACAATGAGCAGTTCTTC
cdr3_aa: CTSSQDIHPSYNEQFF

v_call: TRBV20-1
j_call: TRBJ1-3
cdr3_length: 12
d_call: -
clone_size: few
cdr3_nt: TGCAGTGCTAGTCGAGGGGGAAACACCATATATTTT
cdr3_aa: CSASRGGNTIYF

v_call: TRBV3-1/TRBV3-2
j_call: TRBJ1-1
cdr3_length: 16
d_call: -
clone_size: -
cdr3_nt: TGTGCCAGCAGCCAAGAGCTGTTGGGTATGAACACTGAAGCTTTCTTT
cdr3_aa: CASSQELLGMNTEAFF

v_call: TRBV11-3
j_call: TRBJ2-1
cdr3_length: 18
d_call: TRBD2
clone_size: -
cdr3_nt: TGTGCCAGCAGCTTAGCCAAGGGACTAGCGGGATCCTACAATGAGCAGTTCTTC
cdr3_aa: CASSLAKGLAGSYNEQFF

v_call: TRBV11-2
j_call: TRBJ2-3
cdr3_length: 18
d_call: TRBD2
clone_size: -
cdr3_nt: TGTGCCAGCAGCTTCGGGACTAGCGGGAGCCGCGTCACAGATACGCAGTATTTT
cdr3_aa: CASSFGTSGSRVTDTQYF

v_call: TRBV5-4
j_call: TRBJ1-2
cdr3_length: 13
d_call: TRBD1
clone_size: -
cdr3_nt: TGTGCCAGCAGCCCGGACAGGATCTATGGCTACACCTTC
cdr3_aa: CASSPDRIYGYTF